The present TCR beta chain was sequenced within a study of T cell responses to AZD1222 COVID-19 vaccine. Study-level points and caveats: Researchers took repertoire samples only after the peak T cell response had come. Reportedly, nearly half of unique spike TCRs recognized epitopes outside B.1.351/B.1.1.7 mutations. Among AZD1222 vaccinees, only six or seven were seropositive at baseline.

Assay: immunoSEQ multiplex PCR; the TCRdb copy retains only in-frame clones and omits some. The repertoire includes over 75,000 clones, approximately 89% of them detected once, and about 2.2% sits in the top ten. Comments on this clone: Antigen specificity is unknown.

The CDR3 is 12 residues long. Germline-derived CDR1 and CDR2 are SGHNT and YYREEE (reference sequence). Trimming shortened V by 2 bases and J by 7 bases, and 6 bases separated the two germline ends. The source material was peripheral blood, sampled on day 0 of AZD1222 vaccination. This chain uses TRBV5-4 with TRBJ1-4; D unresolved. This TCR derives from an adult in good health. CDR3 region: CASSFSGEKLFF. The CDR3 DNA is TGTGCCAGCAGCTTTTCGGGTGAAAAACTGTTTTTT.